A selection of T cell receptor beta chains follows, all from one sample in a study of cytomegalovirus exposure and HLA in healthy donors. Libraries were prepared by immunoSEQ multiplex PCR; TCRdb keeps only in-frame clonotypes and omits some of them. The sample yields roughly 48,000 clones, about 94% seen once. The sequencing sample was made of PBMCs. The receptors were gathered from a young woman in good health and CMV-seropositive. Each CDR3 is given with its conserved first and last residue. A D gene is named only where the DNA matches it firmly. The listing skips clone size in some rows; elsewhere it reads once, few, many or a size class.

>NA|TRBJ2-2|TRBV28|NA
TGTGCCAGCAGTTTCCCCAGGGGGAACACCGGGGAGCTGTTTTTT
CASSFPRGNTGELFF
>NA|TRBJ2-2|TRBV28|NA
TGTGCCAGCAGTAGGCTAGCCGAGGAGCTGTTTTTT
CASSRLAEELFF
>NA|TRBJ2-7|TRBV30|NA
TGTGCCTGGAGTTTCCCCGACGAGCAGTACTTC
CAWSFPDEQYF
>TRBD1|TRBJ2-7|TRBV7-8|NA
TGTGCCAGCAGCCACCGGGACAGGGTCTACGAGCAGTACTTC
CASSHRDRVYEQYF
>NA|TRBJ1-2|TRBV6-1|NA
TGTGCCAGCAGACAACAGGGAGACTATGGCTACACCTTC
CASRQQGDYGYTF
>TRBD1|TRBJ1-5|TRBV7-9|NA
TGTGCCAGCAGCTTATATGACAGGGGCGATCAGCCCCAGCATTTT
CASSLYDRGDQPQHF
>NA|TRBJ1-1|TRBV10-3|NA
TGTGCCATCAGTGGGGGCAGCATCATGAACACTGAAGCTTTCTTT
CAISGGSIMNTEAFF
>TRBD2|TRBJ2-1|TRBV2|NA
TGTGCCAGCTTATATAGCGGGAGCTCCTACAATGAGCAGTTCTTC
CASLYSGSSYNEQFF
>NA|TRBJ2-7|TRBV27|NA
TGTGCCAGCAGTTCCGGCTACGAGCAGTACTTC
CASSSGYEQYF
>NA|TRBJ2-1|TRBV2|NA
TGTGCCAGCAGTGCCGGGAGTATGGACAATGAGCAGTTCTTC
CASSAGSMDNEQFF
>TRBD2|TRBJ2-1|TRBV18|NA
TGTGCCAGCTCACCCCTCATAGCGGGAGTAGGAGCTAATGAGCAGTTCTTC
CASSPLIAGVGANEQFF
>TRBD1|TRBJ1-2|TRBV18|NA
TGTGCCAGCTCACGGCTAGAACAGGGGGGATCCTATGGCTACACCTTC
CASSRLEQGGSYGYTF
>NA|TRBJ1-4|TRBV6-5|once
TGTGCCAGCAGTACCTCGCGGGGTACTAATGAAAAACTGTTTTTT
CASSTSRGTNEKLFF
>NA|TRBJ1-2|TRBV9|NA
TGTGCCAGCAGCGTAGCGGCAGGGGTCGGCTATGGCTACACCTTC
CASSVAAGVGYGYTF
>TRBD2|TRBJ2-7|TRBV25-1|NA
TGTGCCAGCAGGGCTAGCGGGAGGTACGAGCAGTACTTC
CASRASGRYEQYF
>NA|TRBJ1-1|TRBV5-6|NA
TGTGCCAGCAGCAAAGGGAGGGTGGACACTGAAGCTTTCTTT
CASSKGRVDTEAFF
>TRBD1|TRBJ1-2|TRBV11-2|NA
TGTGCCAGCAGCTCACCGACAGGGTTTGCTACTGGCTACACCTTC
CASSSPTGFATGYTF
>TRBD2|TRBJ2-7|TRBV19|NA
TGTGCCAGTAGGGGACTAGCGGGCTACGAGCAGTACTTC
CASRGLAGYEQYF
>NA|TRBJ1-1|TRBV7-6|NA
TGTGCCAGCAGCGTGGCCGGGACAAAGGACACTGAAGCTTTCTTT
CASSVAGTKDTEAFF
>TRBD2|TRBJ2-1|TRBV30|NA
TGTGCCTGGAGTGTAAGAGCGGGAGACCCTTTCAATGAGCAGTTCTTC
CAWSVRAGDPFNEQFF
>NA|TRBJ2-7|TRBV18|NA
TGTGCCAGCTCACCACTTACGGGGGACGGGTACGAGCAGTACTTC
CASSPLTGDGYEQYF
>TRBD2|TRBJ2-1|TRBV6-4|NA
TGTGCCAGCAGTGACTCAACTAGCGGGGGACGGAATGAGCAGTTCTTC
CASSDSTSGGRNEQFF
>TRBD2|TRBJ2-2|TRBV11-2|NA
TGTGCCAGCAGCTTAGTTGCACTAGCGGGACCAGACACCGGGGAGCTGTTTTTT
CASSLVALAGPDTGELFF
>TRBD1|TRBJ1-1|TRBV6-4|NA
TGTGCCAGCAGTCGGACAGGGACCACTGAAGCTTTCTTT
CASSRTGTTEAFF
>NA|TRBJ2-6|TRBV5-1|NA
TGCGCCAGCAGCTTAGTGGGGGCGCTAGGGGCCAACGTCCTGACTTTC
CASSLVGALGANVLTF
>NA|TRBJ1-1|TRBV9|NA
TGTGCCAGCAGCCATCTAGAGGGGGATCGCACTGAAGCTTTCTTT
CASSHLEGDRTEAFF
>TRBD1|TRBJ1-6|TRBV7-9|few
TGTGCCAGCAGCGCCCGCACAACAGGGGGCACATCACCCCTCCACTTT
CASSARTTGGTSPLHF
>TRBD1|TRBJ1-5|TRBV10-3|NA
TGTGCCATCAGTGCGGGACAGAGCAATCAGCCCCAGCATTTT
CAISAGQSNQPQHF
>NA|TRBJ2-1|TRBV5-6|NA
TGTGCCAGCAGCTTGTCGCGACCGGTGGAGGGGAGCAATGAGCAGTTCTTC
CASSLSRPVEGSNEQFF
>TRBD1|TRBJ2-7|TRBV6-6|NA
TGTGCCAGCAGTTCCAACAGGGGGAGCTCCTACGAGCAGTACTTC
CASSSNRGSSYEQYF
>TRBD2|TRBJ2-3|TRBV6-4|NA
TGTGCCAGCAGTGACATGGCGGGAGAGACAGATACGCAGTATTTT
CASSDMAGETDTQYF
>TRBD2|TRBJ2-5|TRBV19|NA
TGTGCCAGTAGTAAGTCTAGCGGGAGGGCCGCTGAGACCCAGTACTTC
CASSKSSGRAAETQYF
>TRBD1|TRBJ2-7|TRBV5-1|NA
TGCGCCAGCAGCTCGGACAGGGTCGAGCAGTACTTC
CASSSDRVEQYF
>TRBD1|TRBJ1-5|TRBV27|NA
TGTGCCACCGGGACAGGAGATAGCAATCAGCCCCAGCATTTT
CATGTGDSNQPQHF
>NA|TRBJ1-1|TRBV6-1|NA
TGTGCCAGCAGTGAAGTATACGGGAACACTGAAGCTTTCTTT
CASSEVYGNTEAFF
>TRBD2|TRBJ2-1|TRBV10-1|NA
TGCGCCAGCAGTGAAGCCGGGACTAGCAGTAATGAGCAGTTCTTC
CASSEAGTSSNEQFF
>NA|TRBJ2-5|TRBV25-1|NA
TGTGCCAGCAGTGATCGCGGAAGGATCCAGGAGACCCAGTACTTC
CASSDRGRIQETQYF
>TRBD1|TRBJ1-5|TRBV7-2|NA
TGTGCCAGCAGCTACGGGACAGGGGTGTTTCAGCCCCAGCATTTT
CASSYGTGVFQPQHF
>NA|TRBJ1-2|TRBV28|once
TGTGCCAGCAGTCCCGGACAGACTAACCTCTATGGCTACACCTTC
CASSPGQTNLYGYTF
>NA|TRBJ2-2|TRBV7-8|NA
TGTGCCAGCAGCCCCGTCAGAGGGAACGGGGAGCTGTTTTTT
CASSPVRGNGELFF
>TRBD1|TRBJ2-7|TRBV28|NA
TGTGCCAGCAGTTTAGCCGGGGGACAGGGCGGGAACGAGCAGTACTTC
CASSLAGGQGGNEQYF
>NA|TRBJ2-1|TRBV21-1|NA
TGTGCCAGCAGCAATTACGGACTAGCGGGAGGGGGGTATCACAATGAGCAGTTCTTC
CASSNYGLAGGGYHNEQFF